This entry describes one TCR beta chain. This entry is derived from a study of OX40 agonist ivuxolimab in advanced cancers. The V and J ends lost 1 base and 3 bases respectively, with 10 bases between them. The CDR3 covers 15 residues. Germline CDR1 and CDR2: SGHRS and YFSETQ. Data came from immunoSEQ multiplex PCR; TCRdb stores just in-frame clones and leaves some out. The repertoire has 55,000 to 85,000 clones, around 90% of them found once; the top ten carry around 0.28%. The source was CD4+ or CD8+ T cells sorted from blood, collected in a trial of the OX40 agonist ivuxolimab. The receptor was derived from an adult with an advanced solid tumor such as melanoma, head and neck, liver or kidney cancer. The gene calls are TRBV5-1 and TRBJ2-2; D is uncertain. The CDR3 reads CASSLHSFHTGELFF. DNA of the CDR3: TGCGCCAGCAGCTTGCACAGTTTTCACACCGGGGAGCTGTTTTTT.